These T cell receptor beta chains were read from a single sample in a study of T cells in Graves' hyperthyroidism and ophthalmopathy. TCRdb passed the multiplex PCR reads through MiXCR, listing each CDR3 protein once. The sample shows 200,000 to 300,000 distinct CDR3 sequences, approximately 24% of them seen only once. The sequencing sample was made of blood. The receptors were gathered from a woman aged 40 to 50 with Graves' ophthalmopathy. The CDR3 runs from the conserved cysteine through the conserved F or W. Each record gives: CDR3 protein, CDR3 DNA, D gene, clone size, J gene, V gene. D genes are given only for firm matches. Clone size is not always given. Where it is, it says once, few, many or a class for expanded clones.

CASSDVGRETQYF | TGTGCCAGCAGTGATGTCGGGAGAGAGACCCAGTACTTC | NA | many | TRBJ2-5 | TRBV6-1
CASSEEDSAYNEQFF | TGTGCCAGCAGTGAAGAGGATAGCGCATACAATGAGCAGTTCTTC | NA | NA | TRBJ2-1 | TRBV6-1
CASSDPRQGSLGQPQHF | TGTGCCAGCAGTGACCCCCGACAGGGATCCCTCGGTCAGCCCCAGCATTTT | TRBD1 | NA | TRBJ1-5 | TRBV6-4
CASSLTAGNQPQHF | TGTGCCAGCAGTTTAACGGCGGGAAATCAGCCCCAGCATTTT | NA | many | TRBJ1-5 | TRBV28
CASSLVRGSRELFF | TGTGCCAGCAGTTTGGTGAGGGGGTCTAGGGAGCTGTTTTTT | NA | many | TRBJ2-2 | TRBV28
CASSPRRENQPQHF | TGTGCCAGCAGTCCAAGACGGGAGAATCAGCCCCAGCATTTT | NA | many | TRBJ1-5 | TRBV27
CASSEQLNTQYF | TGCGCCAGCAGCGAACAGCTGAATACGCAGTATTTT | NA | NA | TRBJ2-3 | TRBV5-1
CSARRPTGGKSGYTF | TGCAGTGCTAGACGTCCGACAGGGGGCAAAAGTGGCTACACCTTC | TRBD1 | many | TRBJ1-2 | TRBV20-1
CASRTTNTGELFF | TGTGCCAGCAGGACAACCAACACCGGGGAGCTGTTTTTT | NA | many | TRBJ2-2 | TRBV6-5
CASSFDGGQEQETQYF | TGTGCCAGCAGTTTTGACGGCGGACAGGAACAAGAGACCCAGTACTTC | TRBD1 | many | TRBJ2-5 | TRBV28
CASSFGLAGLQETQYF | TGTGCCAGCAGTTTCGGACTAGCGGGACTCCAAGAGACCCAGTACTTC | TRBD2 | many | TRBJ2-5 | TRBV28
CASSSPGPREQYF | TGTGCCAGCAGTTCTCCGGGGCCCCGCGAGCAGTACTTC | NA | many | TRBJ2-7 | TRBV28
CATSVNRGGTEAFF | TGTGCCACCAGTGTCAACAGGGGTGGCACTGAAGCTTTCTTT | TRBD1 | once | TRBJ1-1 | TRBV24-1
CASSYSSTGVSGPYEQYF | TGTGCCAGCAGTTACTCCTCTACGGGTGTTAGTGGGCCCTACGAGCAGTACTTC | NA | many | TRBJ2-7 | TRBV6-2/TRBV6-3
CSAWGTVRNQPQHF | TGCAGTGCTTGGGGTACAGTTCGCAATCAGCCCCAGCATTTT | NA | many | TRBJ1-5 | TRBV20-1
CASSLVSTGSGTQYF | TGTGCCAGCAGCTTAGTTTCTACAGGGTCCGGGACCCAGTACTTC | NA | many | TRBJ2-5 | TRBV7-6
CASSLAGSLETQYF | TGCGCCAGCAGCTTGGCAGGTAGTTTGGAGACCCAGTACTTC | NA | many | TRBJ2-5 | TRBV5-1
CASSLAGDGGYTF | TGCGCCAGCAGCTTGGCTGGGGACGGGGGCTACACCTTC | NA | NA | TRBJ1-2 | TRBV5-1
CSVEVGSNQPQHF | TGCAGCGTTGAAGTGGGGAGCAATCAGCCCCAGCATTTT | NA | many | TRBJ1-5 | TRBV29-1
CASSAAQEPQHF | TGTGCCAGTAGTGCGGCCCAGGAGCCCCAGCATTTT | NA | NA | TRBJ1-5 | TRBV19
CSARGASGLRSETQYF | TGCAGTGCTAGAGGGGCCTCGGGCCTAAGGTCGGAGACCCAGTACTTC | NA | many | TRBJ2-5 | TRBV20-1
CASSIRGRTYEQYF | TGTGCCAGTAGTATAAGGGGGAGGACCTACGAGCAGTACTTC | NA | many | TRBJ2-7 | TRBV19
CASSLFTGSGGTQYF | TGTGCCAGCAGTTTATTCACAGGGTCGGGAGGGACCCAGTACTTC | NA | many | TRBJ2-5 | TRBV27
CASSPSDTEAFF | TGTGCCAGCAGTCCCTCGGACACTGAAGCTTTCTTT | NA | NA | TRBJ1-1 | TRBV28
CASSPGGAGTFF | TGTGCCAGCAGTCCAGGGGGGGCAGGAACTTTCTTT | TRBD1 | NA | TRBJ1-1 | TRBV6-1
CASSGQGHSGANVLTF | TGTGCCAGCAGTGGACAGGGACACTCTGGGGCCAACGTCCTGACTTTC | TRBD1 | many | TRBJ2-6 | TRBV28
CASSWTSGRQETQYF | TGTGCCAGCAGCTGGACTAGCGGGAGACAAGAGACCCAGTACTTC | TRBD2 | many | TRBJ2-5 | TRBV7-8